The entry that follows covers one T cell receptor (beta chain) sequence. The antigen is undetermined. This specimen belongs to a study of T cell responses to AZD1222 COVID-19 vaccine. General study points: Repertoires were collected only later (after the peak T cell response had occurred). Targeting of unmutated variant regions was reportedly seen in nearly half of spike-specific TCRs. In a largely white British group with more females than males, clonal diversity was possibly underestimated.

The germline V gene encodes CDR1 SGDLS and CDR2 YYNGEE. Trimming stripped 3 bases from V and 4 bases from J, with 10 bases between. This CDR3 is 13 amino acids long. Profiled with immunoSEQ multiplex PCR; TCRdb holds only in-frame clones, not every one. This sample has around 87,000 clones, with roughly nine tenths found just once. The sample in question was peripheral blood, obtained 28 days after the second AZD1222 dose. The rearrangement uses TRBV9 and TRBJ2-5; no clear D. This TCR was sampled from an adult who received the AZD1222 COVID-19 vaccine. The DNA for the CDR3 is TGTGCCAGCAGCGGTACTAATGGAGAGACCCAGTACTTC. It yields the protein CASSGTNGETQYF.